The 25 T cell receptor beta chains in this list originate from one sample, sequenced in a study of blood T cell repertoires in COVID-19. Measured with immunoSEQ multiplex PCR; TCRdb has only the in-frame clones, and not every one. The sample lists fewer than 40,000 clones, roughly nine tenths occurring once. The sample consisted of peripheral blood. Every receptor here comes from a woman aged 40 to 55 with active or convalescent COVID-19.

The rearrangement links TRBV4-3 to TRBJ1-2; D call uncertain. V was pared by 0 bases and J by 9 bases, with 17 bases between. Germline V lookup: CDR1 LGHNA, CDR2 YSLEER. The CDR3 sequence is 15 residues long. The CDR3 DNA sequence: TGCGCCAGCAGCCAAGATTGGCGCAGTCTGGGCAGCTACACCTTC. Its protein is CASSQDWRSLGSYTF.

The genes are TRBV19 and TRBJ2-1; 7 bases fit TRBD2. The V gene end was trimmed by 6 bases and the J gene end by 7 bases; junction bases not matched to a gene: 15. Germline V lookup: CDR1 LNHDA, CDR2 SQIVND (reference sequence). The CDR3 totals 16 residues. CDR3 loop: CASRGFVGLTQNEQFF. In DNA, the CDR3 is TGTGCCAGTAGGGGGTTCGTGGGACTAACCCAGAATGAGCAGTTCTTC.

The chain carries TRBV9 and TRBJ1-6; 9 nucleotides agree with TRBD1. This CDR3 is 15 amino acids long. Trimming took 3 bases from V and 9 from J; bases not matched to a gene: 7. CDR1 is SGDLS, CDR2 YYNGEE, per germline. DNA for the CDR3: TGTGCCAGCAGCGCCCGGGACAGGGACGGTTCACCCCTCCACTTT. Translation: CASSARDRDGSPLHF.

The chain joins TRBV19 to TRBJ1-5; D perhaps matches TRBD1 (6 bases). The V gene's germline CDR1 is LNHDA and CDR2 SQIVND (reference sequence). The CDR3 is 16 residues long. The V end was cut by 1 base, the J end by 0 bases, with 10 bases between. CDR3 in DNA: TGTGCCAGTAGTATAGTGGCAGGGGATAGCAATCAGCCCCAGCATTTT. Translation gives CASSIVAGDSNQPQHF.

CDR3 residues: CAGRTGTVGELFF. The CDR3 coding sequence is TGTGCCGGCCGGACAGGGACGGTCGGGGAGCTGTTTTTT. The J gene is TRBJ2-2, the V gene TRBV19; 8 bases fit TRBD1. The V and J ends lost 11 bases and 7 bases, in that order; junction bases with no gene match: 9. This CDR3 comprises 13 residues. Germline V gene data show CDR1 as LNHDA and CDR2 as SQIVND (reference sequence). Combining the CDR3 with reference TRBV19 and TRBJ2-2 gives the whole variable domain DGGITQSPKYLFRKEGQNVTLSCEQNLNHDAMYWYRQDPGQGLRLIYYSQIVNDFQKGDIAEGYSVSREKKESFPLTVTSAQKNPTAFYLCAGRTGTVGELFFGEGSRLTVL.

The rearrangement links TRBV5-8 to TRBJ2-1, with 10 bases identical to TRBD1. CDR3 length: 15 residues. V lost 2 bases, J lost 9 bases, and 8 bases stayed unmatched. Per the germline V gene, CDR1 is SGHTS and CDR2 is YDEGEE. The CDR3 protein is CASSFRTGGPSEQFF. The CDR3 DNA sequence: TGTGCCAGCAGCTTTCGGACAGGGGGACCTAGTGAGCAGTTCTTC.

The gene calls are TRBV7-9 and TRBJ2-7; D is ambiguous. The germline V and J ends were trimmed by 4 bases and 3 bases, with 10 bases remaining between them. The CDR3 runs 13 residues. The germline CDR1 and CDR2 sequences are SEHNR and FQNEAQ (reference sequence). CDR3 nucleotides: TGTGCCAGCAGCTCGAGTGTCCACTACGAGCAGTACTTC. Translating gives CASSSSVHYEQYF.

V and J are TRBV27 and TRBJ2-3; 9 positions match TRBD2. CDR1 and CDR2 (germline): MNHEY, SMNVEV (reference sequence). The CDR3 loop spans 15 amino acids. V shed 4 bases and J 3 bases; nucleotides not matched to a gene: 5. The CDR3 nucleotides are TGTGCCAGCAGTTCCGCGGGAGGGCCGACAGATACGCAGTATTTT. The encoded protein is CASSSAGGPTDTQYF.

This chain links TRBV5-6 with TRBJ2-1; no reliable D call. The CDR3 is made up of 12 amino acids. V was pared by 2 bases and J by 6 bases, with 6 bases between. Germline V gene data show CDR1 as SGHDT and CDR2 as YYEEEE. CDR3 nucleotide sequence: TGTGCCAGCAGCTTTTCCCGCAATGAGCAGTTCTTC. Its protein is CASSFSRNEQFF.

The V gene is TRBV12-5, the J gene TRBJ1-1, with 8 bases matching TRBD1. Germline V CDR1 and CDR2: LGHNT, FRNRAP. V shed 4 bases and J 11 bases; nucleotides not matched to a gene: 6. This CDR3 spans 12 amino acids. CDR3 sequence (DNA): TGTGCTAGTGGTTGGGGGACAGGATGGGCTTTCTTT. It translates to CASGWGTGWAFF.

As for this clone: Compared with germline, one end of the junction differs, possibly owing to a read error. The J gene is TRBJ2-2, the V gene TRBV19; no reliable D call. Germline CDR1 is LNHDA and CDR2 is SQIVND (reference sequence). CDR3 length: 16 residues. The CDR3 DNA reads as TGTGCCAGTAGTATAGGTAGTTGGGCGAACGCCGGGGAGCTGTTTTTT. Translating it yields CASSIGSWANAGELFF.

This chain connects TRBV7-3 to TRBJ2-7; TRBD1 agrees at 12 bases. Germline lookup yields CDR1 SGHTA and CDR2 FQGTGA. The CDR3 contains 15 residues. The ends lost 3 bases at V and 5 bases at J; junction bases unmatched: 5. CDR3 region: CASSFTGTGGHEQYF. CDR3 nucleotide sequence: TGTGCCAGCAGCTTTACCGGGACAGGGGGCCACGAGCAGTACTTC.

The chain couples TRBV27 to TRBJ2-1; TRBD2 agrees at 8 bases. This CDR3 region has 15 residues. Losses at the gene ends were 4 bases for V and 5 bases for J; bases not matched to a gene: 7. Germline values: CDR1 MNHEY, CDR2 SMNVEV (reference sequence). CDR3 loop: CASSSSGSRDNEQFF. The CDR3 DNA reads TGTGCCAGCAGTTCCAGCGGGAGCCGTGACAATGAGCAGTTCTTC.

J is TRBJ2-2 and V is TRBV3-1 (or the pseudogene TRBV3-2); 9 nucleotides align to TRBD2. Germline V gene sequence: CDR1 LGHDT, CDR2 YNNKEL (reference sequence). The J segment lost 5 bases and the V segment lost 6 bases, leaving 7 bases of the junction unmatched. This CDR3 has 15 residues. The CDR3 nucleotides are TGTGCCAGCAGGGGACTAGCCAAGAGGACCGGGGAGCTGTTTTTT. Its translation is CASRGLAKRTGELFF.

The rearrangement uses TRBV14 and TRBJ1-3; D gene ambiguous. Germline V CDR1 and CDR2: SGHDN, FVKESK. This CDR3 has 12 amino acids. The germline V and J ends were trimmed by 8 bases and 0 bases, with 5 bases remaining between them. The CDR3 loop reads CASESSGNTIYF. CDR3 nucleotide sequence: TGTGCCAGCGAGAGCTCTGGAAACACCATATATTTT. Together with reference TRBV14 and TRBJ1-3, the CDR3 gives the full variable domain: EAGVTQFPSHSVIEKGQTVTLRCDPISGHDNLYWYRRVMGKEIKFLLHFVKESKQDESGMPNNRFLAERTGGTYSTLKVQPAELEDSGVYFCASESSGNTIYFGEGSWLTVV.

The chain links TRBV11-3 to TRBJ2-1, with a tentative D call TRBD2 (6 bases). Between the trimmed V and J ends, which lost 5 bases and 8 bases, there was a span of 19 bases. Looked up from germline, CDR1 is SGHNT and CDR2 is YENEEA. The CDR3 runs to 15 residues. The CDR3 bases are TGTGCCAGCAGCCTCTCTTTGCTAGCGAGGGATGAGCAGTTCTTC. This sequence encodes CASSLSLLARDEQFF. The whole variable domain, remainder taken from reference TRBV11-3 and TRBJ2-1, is EAGVVQSPRYKIIEKKQPVAFWCNPISGHNTLYWYLQNLGQGPELLIRYENEEAVDDSQLPKDRFSAERLKGVDSTLKIQPAELGDSAVYLCASSLSLLARDEQFFGPGTRLTVL.

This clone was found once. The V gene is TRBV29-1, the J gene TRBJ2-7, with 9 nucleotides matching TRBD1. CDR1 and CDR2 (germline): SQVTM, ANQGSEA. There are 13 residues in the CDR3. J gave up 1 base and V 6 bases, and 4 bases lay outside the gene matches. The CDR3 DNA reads TGCAGCGTCGGGACAGGGATTTCCTACGAGCAGTACTTC. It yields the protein CSVGTGISYEQYF.

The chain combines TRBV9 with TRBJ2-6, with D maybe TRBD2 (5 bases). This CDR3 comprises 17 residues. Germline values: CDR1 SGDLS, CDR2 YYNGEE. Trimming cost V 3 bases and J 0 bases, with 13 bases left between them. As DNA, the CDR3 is TGTGCCAGCAGCGCCATCGCCCGGGGCTCTGGGGCCAACGTCCTGACTTTC. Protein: CASSAIARGSGANVLTF.

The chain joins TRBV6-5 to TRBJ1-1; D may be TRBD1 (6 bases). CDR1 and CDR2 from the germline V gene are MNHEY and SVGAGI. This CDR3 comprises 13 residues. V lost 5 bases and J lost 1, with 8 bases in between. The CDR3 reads CASSQGRNTEAFF. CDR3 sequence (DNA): TGTGCCAGCAGTCAGGGGAGGAACACTGAAGCTTTCTTT.

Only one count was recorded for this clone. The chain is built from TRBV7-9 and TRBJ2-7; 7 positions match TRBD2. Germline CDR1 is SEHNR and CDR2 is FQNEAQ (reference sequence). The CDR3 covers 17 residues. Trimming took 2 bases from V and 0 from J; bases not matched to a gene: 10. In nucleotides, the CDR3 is TGTGCCAGCAGCTTAACCCAGATTCTAGCGGCCTCCTACGAGCAGTACTTC. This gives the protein CASSLTQILAASYEQYF.

Here the CDR3 DNA reads TGTGCCAGCAGCTTAATCTGGACAGATGGGTCGAACGAGCAGTACTTC. It specifies CASSLIWTDGSNEQYF. The V call is TRBV11-2, the J call TRBJ2-7; D is possibly TRBD1 (6 bases). CDR1 is SGHAT and CDR2 is FQNNGV in the germline V gene. The CDR3 is made up of 16 amino acids. V was shortened by 2 bases and J by 5 bases, with 19 bases between the two germline ends.

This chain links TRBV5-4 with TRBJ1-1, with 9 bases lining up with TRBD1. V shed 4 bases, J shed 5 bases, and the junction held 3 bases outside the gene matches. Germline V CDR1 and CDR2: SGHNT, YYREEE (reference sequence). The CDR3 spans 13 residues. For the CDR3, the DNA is TGTGCCAGCAGCCCCGACAGGGGGACTGAAGCTTTCTTT. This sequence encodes CASSPDRGTEAFF. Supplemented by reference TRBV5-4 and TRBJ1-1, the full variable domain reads ETGVTQSPTHLIKTRGQQVTLRCSSQSGHNTVSWYQQALGQGPQFIFQYYREEENGRGNFPPRFSGLQFPNYSSELNVNALELDDSALYLCASSPDRGTEAFFGQGTRLTVV.

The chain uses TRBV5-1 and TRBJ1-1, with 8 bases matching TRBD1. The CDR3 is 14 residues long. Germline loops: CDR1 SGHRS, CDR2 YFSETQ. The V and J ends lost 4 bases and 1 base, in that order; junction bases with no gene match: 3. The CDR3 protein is CASSGGTGNTEAFF. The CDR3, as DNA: TGCGCCAGCAGCGGGGGGACAGGGAACACTGAAGCTTTCTTT.

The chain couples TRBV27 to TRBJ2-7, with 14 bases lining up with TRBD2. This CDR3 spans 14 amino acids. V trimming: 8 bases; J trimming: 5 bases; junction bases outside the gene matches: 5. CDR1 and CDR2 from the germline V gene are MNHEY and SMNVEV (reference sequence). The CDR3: CASGGLAGAHEQYF. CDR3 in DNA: TGTGCCAGCGGGGGACTAGCGGGAGCCCACGAGCAGTACTTC.

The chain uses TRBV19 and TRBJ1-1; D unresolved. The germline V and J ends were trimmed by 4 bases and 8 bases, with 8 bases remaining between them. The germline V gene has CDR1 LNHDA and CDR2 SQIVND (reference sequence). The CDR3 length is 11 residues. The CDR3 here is CASSTGREAFF. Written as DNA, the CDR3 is TGTGCCAGTAGTACCGGTCGGGAAGCTTTCTTT.